This entry lists 32 T cell receptor beta chains sequenced from one sample in a study of T-cell memory formation after mild COVID-19. TCRdb reprocessed the 5' RACE reads with MiXCR, giving one entry per CDR3 protein. The table shows hundreds of thousands of distinct CDR3 sequences, with 23% occurring only once. Material: PBMCs or a T cell subset sorted from them (not recorded which). The receptors stem from an adult woman who had mild COVID-19 (a few samples of this study predate the infection). Cell type and time point are not known.

The V and J genes are TRBV5-1 and TRBJ2-2; D is unclear. CDR3 length: 14 residues. V was pared by 5 bases and J by 6 bases, with 14 bases between. Germline CDR1 and CDR2: SGHRS and YFSETQ. The chain's CDR3 is CASSMGVEAGELFF. CDR3 DNA: TGCGCCAGCAGTATGGGCGTCGAGGCCGGGGAGCTGTTTTTT. Combining the CDR3 with reference TRBV5-1 and TRBJ2-2 gives the whole variable domain KAGVTQTPRYLIKTRGQQVTLSCSPISGHRSVSWYQQTPGQGLQFLFEYFSETQRNKGNFPGRFSGRQFSNSRSEMNVSTLELGDSALYLCASSMGVEAGELFFGEGSRLTVL.

This clonotype was seen ten or more times. The chain's CDR3 is CASSLRTIQDEQYF. Written as DNA, the CDR3 is TGCGCCAGCAGCCTTAGGACGATTCAGGACGAGCAGTACTTC. The chain links TRBV5-1 to TRBJ2-7, with D hard to call. Per germline, CDR1 SGHRS and CDR2 YFSETQ. Trimming took 4 bases from V and 5 from J, leaving 16 bases between them. The CDR3 totals 14 residues.

The chain employs TRBV4-2 and TRBJ1-2; D is possibly TRBD1 (6 bases). Germline V lookup: CDR1 LGHNA, CDR2 YNFKEQ. CDR3 length: 15 amino acids. The V gene lost 4 bases and the J gene lost 6 bases, with 18 bases spanning the gap. This CDR3 reads CASSPEGGGADGYTF. CDR3 bases: TGTGCCAGCAGCCCGGAAGGGGGGGGGGCTGATGGCTACACCTTC.

In this sample, this clonotype turned up a few times. CDR3 coding DNA: TGTGCCATCCACGGCGACACCGGGGAGCTGTTTTTT. As protein: CAIHGDTGELFF. This rearrangement joins TRBV6-5 to TRBJ2-2; no definite D call. The CDR3 is 12 amino acids. Germline V CDR1 and CDR2: MNHEY, SVGAGI. V was pared by 10 bases and J by 3 bases, with 9 bases between.

A few counts support this clonotype. The gene calls are TRBV9 and TRBJ1-1, with no clear D. V lost 0 bases and J lost 4, with 7 bases in between. The CDR3 runs to 13 residues. CDR1 and CDR2 (germline): SGDLS, YYNGEE. CDR3 coding DNA: TGTGCCAGCAGCGTAGAGGAAGGCACTGAAGCTTTCTTT. Residues: CASSVEEGTEAFF.

This clonotype was counted only a few times. The chain joins TRBV12-3 or TRBV12-4 to TRBJ2-1, with TRBD2 matching 7 bases. With 6 bases clipped from V and 5 bases from J, the junction kept 7 bases outside the gene matches. The CDR3 length is 14 residues. The CDR3 region has the DNA TGTGCCAGCAGATGGGAGGGCCGACACAATGAGCAGTTCTTC. Protein: CASRWEGRHNEQFF.

The V gene is TRBV5-1, the J gene TRBJ2-7; 9 nucleotides agree with TRBD1. Germline CDR1 and CDR2: SGHRS and YFSETQ. This CDR3 has 15 residues. Germline trimming cut 5 bases from V and 0 bases from J; bases unmatched to any gene: 6. The CDR3 DNA reads TGCGCCAGCAGTTCGGACAGGGGTCCCTCCTACGAGCAGTACTTC. Amino acids: CASSSDRGPSYEQYF.

A few counts support this clonotype. The chain recombines TRBV9 with TRBJ2-7; possible D gene TRBD2, 6 bases. The length of the CDR3 is 15 residues. The V end lost 0 bases, the J end lost 4 bases, and 14 bases lay between the germline ends. Germline V gives CDR1 SGDLS, CDR2 YYNGEE. The CDR3 bases are TGTGCCAGCAGCGTAGGAAATCGGGGGAAATACGAGCAGTACTTC. This translates into CASSVGNRGKYEQYF. Variable domain in full (rest from reference TRBV9 and TRBJ2-7): DSGVTQTPKHLITATGQRVTLRCSPRSGDLSVYWYQQSLDQGLQFLIQYYNGEERAKGNILERFSAQQFPDLHSELNLSSLELGDSALYFCASSVGNRGKYEQYFGPGTRLTVT.

A single count supports this clonotype. One end of the junction varies from germline; a read error may be responsible. The gene calls are TRBV5-1 and TRBJ2-7; D tentatively reads TRBD1 or TRBD2 (5 bases each). The CDR3 runs to 13 residues. Germline CDR1 SGHRS, CDR2 YFSETQ. CDR3 DNA sequence: TGCGCCAGCAGCTGGGACGGCTCCTACGAGAAGTACTTC. This sequence encodes CASSWDGSYEKYF.

This clonotype was counted many times. The rearrangement uses TRBV24-1 and TRBJ2-1; 9 bases map to TRBD2. CDR3 length equals 16 residues. Germline V gives CDR1 KGHDR, CDR2 SFDVKD. With 2 bases clipped from V and 5 bases from J, the junction kept 6 bases outside the gene matches. CDR3 residues: CATSDWTSAFHNEQFF. CDR3 coding DNA: TGTGCCACCAGTGATTGGACTAGCGCATTTCACAATGAGCAGTTCTTC.

This clonotype was counted many times. The chain joins TRBV12-3 or TRBV12-4 to TRBJ2-5, with D perhaps given as TRBD1 or TRBD2 (5 bases each). V shed 6 bases and J shed 4 bases, with 12 bases lying between them. This CDR3 contains 13 residues. The CDR3, as DNA: TGTGCCAGCAGCTTACGTGGGGGAGAGACCCAGTACTTC. It encodes CASSLRGGETQYF.

The chain is built from TRBV7-2 and TRBJ1-2, with 11 bases aligning to TRBD1. The CDR3 spans 17 residues. From germline, CDR1 is SGHTA and CDR2 FQGNSA. The junction had 10 bases not matched to a gene; V was cut back by 0 bases and J by 7 bases. CDR3 sequence: CASSLAQRGTGGSGYTF. CDR3 DNA sequence: TGTGCCAGCAGCTTAGCCCAAAGGGGGACAGGGGGATCTGGCTACACCTTC. The variable domain in full, with the rest retrieved from reference TRBV7-2 and TRBJ1-2, is GAGVSQSPSNKVTEKGKDVELRCDPISGHTALYWYRQSLGQGLEFLIYFQGNSAPDKSGLPSDRFSAERTGGSVSTLTIQRTQQEDSAVYLCASSLAQRGTGGSGYTFGSGTRLTVV.

The chain recombines TRBV2 with TRBJ2-3, with D possibly matching TRBD1 (5 bases). Germline CDR1 and CDR2: SNHLY and FYNNEI. There are 11 residues in the CDR3. V was clipped by 10 bases and J by 3 bases, with 8 bases between them. CDR3 region: CAIRETDTQYF. Written as DNA, the CDR3 is TGTGCCATCAGGGAAACAGATACGCAGTATTTT.

This clonotype was observed a handful of times. V and J are TRBV6-1 and TRBJ1-6, with D tentatively TRBD1 (6 bases). Trimming removed 8 bases at V and 7 bases at J, with 18 bases between. This CDR3 has 15 residues. Germline V lookup: CDR1 MNHNS, CDR2 SASEGT. The DNA for the CDR3 is TGTGCCAGCGGTCGGGACATGACCGAGAATTCACCCCTCCACTTT. It encodes CASGRDMTENSPLHF.

CDR3 bases: TGTGCCAGCACTCCCGCCAGCCCCGGGCAGTTCTTC. Amino acid sequence: CASTPASPGQFF. The chain has TRBV12-3 or TRBV12-4 and TRBJ2-1; no firm D call. With 7 bases removed from V and 12 bases from J, the gap between germline ends came to 16 bases. The CDR3 has 12 residues.

The gene calls are TRBV5-1 and TRBJ1-1, with 10 bases matching TRBD1. This CDR3 contains 17 residues. J lost 3 bases, V lost 3 bases, and 11 bases had no gene match. The V gene's germline CDR1 is SGHRS and CDR2 YFSETQ. The CDR3 DNA is TGCGCCAGCAGCTCCCGGACAGGGGGAGTCGAGGACACTGAAGCTTTCTTT. It is translated as CASSSRTGGVEDTEAFF. Full variable domain (missing parts from reference TRBV5-1 and TRBJ1-1): KAGVTQTPRYLIKTRGQQVTLSCSPISGHRSVSWYQQTPGQGLQFLFEYFSETQRNKGNFPGRFSGRQFSNSRSEMNVSTLELGDSALYLCASSSRTGGVEDTEAFFGQGTRLTVV.

This clonotype was seen a handful of times. The chain is built from TRBV6-6 and TRBJ2-7; a possible D gene is TRBD2 (6 bases). V was trimmed by 5 bases and J by 6 bases, leaving 11 bases between them. CDR3 length: 12 amino acids. CDR1 MNHNY and CDR2 SVGAGI come from the germline V gene (reference sequence). The CDR3 DNA sequence: TGTGCCAGCAGTCGCATGGGACTCGAGCAGTACTTC. This gives the protein CASSRMGLEQYF.

The chain has TRBV12-3 or TRBV12-4 and TRBJ1-1; 10 nucleotides match TRBD1. The CDR3 is made up of 18 amino acids. With V trimmed by 3 bases and J by 3 bases, 13 bases remained unmatched. In DNA form, the CDR3 reads TGTGCCAGCAGTTTGGGGGTGGGGACAGGGGATCTCGACACTGAAGCTTTCTTT. Encoded protein: CASSLGVGTGDLDTEAFF.

This clonotype has just a few counts. This chain connects TRBV6-5 to TRBJ1-2; 11 positions agree with TRBD1. The ends lost 0 bases at V and 8 bases at J; junction bases unmatched: 5. Per the germline V gene, CDR1 is MNHEY and CDR2 is SVGAGI. The CDR3 is 15 residues long. CDR3 coding DNA: TGTGCCAGCAGTTACTCGGGACAGGGGGTTCGAGGCTACACCTTC. This encodes CASSYSGQGVRGYTF.

A few counts support this clonotype. The genes are TRBV5-1 and TRBJ2-5; D not certain. Between the trimmed V and J ends, which lost 6 bases and 4 bases, there was a span of 16 bases. CDR3 length equals 14 residues. Per the germline V gene, CDR1 is SGHRS and CDR2 is YFSETQ. The CDR3 region is CASTLIVGLETQYF. The CDR3 DNA reads TGCGCCAGCACCCTGATTGTAGGGCTAGAGACCCAGTACTTC.

This clonotype appeared a few times. V gene TRBV12-3 or TRBV12-4 combines with J gene TRBJ2-2; 9 nucleotides agree with TRBD1. Trimming took 3 bases from V and 7 from J; bases not matched to a gene: 3. The CDR3 consists of 14 residues. DNA of the CDR3: TGTGCCAGCAGTTTTACAGGGGGCAGCGGGGAGCTGTTTTTT. Protein sequence: CASSFTGGSGELFF.

This clonotype was recorded a few times. The gene calls are TRBV12-3 or TRBV12-4 and TRBJ2-7; TRBD2 matches at 10 bases. CDR3 length: 14 amino acids. Unmatched junction bases numbered 8, after V lost 7 bases and J lost 5 bases. In DNA, the CDR3 is TGTGCCAGCATGGGGTCAGCGGGGGGGCACGAGCAGTACTTC. Its protein product is CASMGSAGGHEQYF.

The genes are TRBV29-1 and TRBJ2-7; 7 nucleotides align to TRBD1. This CDR3 comprises 15 residues. CDR1 is SQVTM, CDR2 ANQGSEA, per germline. Losses at the gene ends were 1 base for V and 0 bases for J; bases not matched to a gene: 6. The CDR3 reads CSVEGQGPSSYEQYF. CDR3 nucleotide sequence: TGCAGCGTTGAAGGACAGGGCCCGAGCTCCTACGAGCAGTACTTC.

The chain combines TRBV6-5 with TRBJ2-7; 11 bases are shared with TRBD2. V lost 0 bases and J lost 2; bases outside the gene matches: 3. CDR1 is MNHEY, CDR2 SVGAGI, per germline. There are 16 residues in the CDR3. CDR3 bases: TGTGCCAGCAGTTACTCGACTAGCGGGGCTACCTACGAGCAGTACTTC. Translating gives CASSYSTSGATYEQYF.

This clonotype appeared a few times. This sequence joins TRBV5-1 and TRBJ2-3; weak D call: TRBD2 (6 bases). Trimming pared 1 base from V and 0 bases from J, leaving 12 bases between. The germline V gene encodes CDR1 SGHRS and CDR2 YFSETQ. The length of the CDR3 is 16 residues. The CDR3 protein is CASSLRLASSTDTQYF. Written as DNA, the CDR3 is TGCGCCAGCAGCTTGCGTCTAGCGTCTAGCACAGATACGCAGTATTTT.

The genes are TRBV7-6 and TRBJ2-4, with TRBD2 identical over 8 bases. This CDR3 has 14 residues. CDR1 and CDR2 (germline): SGHVS, FNYEAQ. The V and J ends lost 0 bases and 8 bases, in that order; junction bases with no gene match: 3. CDR3 residues: CASSLAGGADIQYF. Here the CDR3 DNA reads TGTGCCAGCAGCTTAGCCGGGGGGGCCGACATTCAGTACTTC.

This clonotype was found a few times. The chain links TRBV7-2 to TRBJ2-7, with 10 bases identical to TRBD2. CDR1 SGHTA and CDR2 FQGNSA come from the germline V gene. Losses at the gene ends were 6 bases for V and 2 bases for J; bases not matched to a gene: 4. There are 14 residues in the CDR3. CDR3 nucleotides: TGTGCCAGCAGGTCACTAGCGGGGACCTACGAGCAGTACTTC. It encodes CASRSLAGTYEQYF.

This clonotype was seen more than once but under ten times. The CDR3 protein is CASSQGTVYNEQFF. As DNA, the CDR3 is TGTGCCAGCAGCCAAGGGACAGTATACAATGAGCAGTTCTTC. The V gene is TRBV7-9, the J gene TRBJ2-1, with TRBD1 matching 7 bases. Germline V lookup: CDR1 SEHNR, CDR2 FQNEAQ (reference sequence). V shed 5 bases, J shed 4 bases, and the junction held 5 bases outside the gene matches. CDR3 length: 14 residues.

This clonotype was counted only a few times. The chain employs TRBV5-1 and TRBJ2-1; 8 nucleotides match TRBD2. V dropped 0 bases and J dropped 7; count of bases not matched to a gene: 9. Germline V gene sequence: CDR1 SGHRS, CDR2 YFSETQ. The CDR3 spans 16 residues. The chain's CDR3 is CASSLASAGGRNEQFF. The CDR3 nucleotides are TGCGCCAGCAGCTTGGCCAGTGCGGGAGGACGGAATGAGCAGTTCTTC.

This clonotype occurred a few times. The chain has TRBV20-1 and TRBJ2-7, with D perhaps matching TRBD1 (5 bases). This CDR3 is built from 14 residues. The germline CDR1 and CDR2 sequences are DFQATT and SNEGSKA (reference sequence). The V end was cut by 4 bases, the J end by 2 bases, with 15 bases between. CDR3 nucleotide sequence: TGCAGTGCTACAAAGGACACCCAGCCCTACGAGCAGTACTTC. Its translation: CSATKDTQPYEQYF.

CDR3 coding DNA: TGTGCCAGCTCGGAGACAGCTAACTATGGCTACACCTTC. Amino acids: CASSETANYGYTF. This chain joins TRBV18 and TRBJ1-2; D possibly corresponds to TRBD1 (5 bases). V was clipped by 6 bases and J by 0 bases, with 8 bases between them. The CDR3 spans 13 residues. CDR1 and CDR2 (germline): KGHSH, LQKENI.

The V call is TRBV27, the J call TRBJ2-1; D gene unclear. Per germline, CDR1 MNHEY and CDR2 SMNVEV (reference sequence). The CDR3 sequence is 13 residues long. The V and J ends lost 6 bases and 8 bases respectively, with 14 bases between them. The CDR3 DNA sequence: TGTGCCAGCAGCAAACCCGGGTACTATGAGCAGTTCTTC. Protein product: CASSKPGYYEQFF.